This paragraph reports one T cell receptor (beta chain). Antigen specificity is unknown. This sample is part of a study of a mutant IDH1 vaccine in newly diagnosed glioma. Described time point: week 5, during vaccination. Vaccinated patients received 300 ug of mutant IDH1 20-mer peptide per dose, with topical imiquimod. The CDR3 runs 17 residues. Some clones are missing from TCRdb's copy, which holds only in-frame ones; the method was immunoSEQ multiplex PCR. The table includes approximately 37,000 clones, around 58% detected once. This chain uses TRBV21-1 with TRBJ1-4; the table assigns TRBD1, which was not confirmed against the DNA. TRBV21-1 is flagged as a pseudogene. The material sequenced was PBMCs, taken from a glioma patient whose treatment included an IDH1 peptide vaccine. This receptor was obtained from a woman between 18 and 30 years old with glioma. The CDR3 reads CASSLPTGATTNEKLFF. Written as DNA, the CDR3 is TGTGCCAGCAGCCTTCCGACAGGCGCTACAACTAATGAAAAACTGTTTTTT.